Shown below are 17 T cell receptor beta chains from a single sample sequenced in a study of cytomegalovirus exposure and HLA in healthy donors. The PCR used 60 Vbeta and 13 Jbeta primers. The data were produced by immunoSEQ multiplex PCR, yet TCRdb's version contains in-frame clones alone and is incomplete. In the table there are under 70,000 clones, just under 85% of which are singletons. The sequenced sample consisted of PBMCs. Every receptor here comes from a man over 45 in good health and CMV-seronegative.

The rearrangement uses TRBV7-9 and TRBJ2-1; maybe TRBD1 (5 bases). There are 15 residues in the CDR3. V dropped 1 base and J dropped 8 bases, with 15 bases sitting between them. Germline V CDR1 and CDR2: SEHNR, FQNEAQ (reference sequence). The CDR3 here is CASSLVGQATDEQFF. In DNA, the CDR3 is TGTGCCAGCAGCTTAGTAGGACAAGCTACCGATGAGCAGTTCTTC.

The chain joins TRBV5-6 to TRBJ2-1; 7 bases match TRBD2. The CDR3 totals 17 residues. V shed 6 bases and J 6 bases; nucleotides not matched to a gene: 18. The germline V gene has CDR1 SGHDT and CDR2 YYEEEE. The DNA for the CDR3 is TGTGCCAGCAACCGGGACGGCGGGAGCCTAGCAGGCAATGAGCAGTTCTTC. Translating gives CASNRDGGSLAGNEQFF.

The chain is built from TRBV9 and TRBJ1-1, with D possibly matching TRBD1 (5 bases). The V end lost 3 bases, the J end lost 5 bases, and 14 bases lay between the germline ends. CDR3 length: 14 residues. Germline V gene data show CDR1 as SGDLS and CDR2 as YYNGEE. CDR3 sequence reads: CASSASGGLTEAFF. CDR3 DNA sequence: TGTGCCAGCAGCGCGAGCGGGGGTCTTACTGAAGCTTTCTTT.

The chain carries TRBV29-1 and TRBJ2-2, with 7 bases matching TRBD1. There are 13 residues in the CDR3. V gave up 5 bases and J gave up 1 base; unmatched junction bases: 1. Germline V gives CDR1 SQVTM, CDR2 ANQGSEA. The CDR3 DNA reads TGCAGCGTTCGGGACAGGAACACCGGGGAGCTGTTTTTT. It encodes CSVRDRNTGELFF.

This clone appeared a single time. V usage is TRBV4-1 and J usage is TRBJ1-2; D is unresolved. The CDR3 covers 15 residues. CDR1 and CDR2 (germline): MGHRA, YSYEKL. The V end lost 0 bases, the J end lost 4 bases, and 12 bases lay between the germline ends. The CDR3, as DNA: TGCGCCAGCAGCCAAGAAAATACAGACATCTATGGCTACACCTTC. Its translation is CASSQENTDIYGYTF.

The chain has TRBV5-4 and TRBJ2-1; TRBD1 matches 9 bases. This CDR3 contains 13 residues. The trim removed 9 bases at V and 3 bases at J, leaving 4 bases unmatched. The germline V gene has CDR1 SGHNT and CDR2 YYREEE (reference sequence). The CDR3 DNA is TGTGCCATGATGACAGGGGGCTACAATGAGCAGTTCTTC. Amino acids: CAMMTGGYNEQFF.

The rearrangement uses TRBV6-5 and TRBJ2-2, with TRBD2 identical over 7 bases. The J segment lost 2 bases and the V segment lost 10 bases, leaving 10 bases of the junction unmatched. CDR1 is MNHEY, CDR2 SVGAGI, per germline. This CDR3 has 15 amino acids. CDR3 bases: TGTGCCACCGCCCTCGGGACTACTAACACCGGGGAGCTGTTTTTT. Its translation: CATALGTTNTGELFF.

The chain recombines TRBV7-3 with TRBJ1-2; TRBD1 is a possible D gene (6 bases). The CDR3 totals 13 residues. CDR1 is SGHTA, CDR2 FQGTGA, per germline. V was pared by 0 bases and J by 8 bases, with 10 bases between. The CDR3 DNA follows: TGTGCCAGCAGCTTAACTGCAGGGGACGGCTACACCTTC. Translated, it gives CASSLTAGDGYTF.

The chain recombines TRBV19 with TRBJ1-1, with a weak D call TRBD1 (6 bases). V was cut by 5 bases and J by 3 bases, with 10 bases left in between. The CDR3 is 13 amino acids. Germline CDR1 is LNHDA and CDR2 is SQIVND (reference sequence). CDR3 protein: CASSADSDTEAFF. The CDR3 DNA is TGTGCCAGTAGTGCGGACAGCGACACTGAAGCTTTCTTT.

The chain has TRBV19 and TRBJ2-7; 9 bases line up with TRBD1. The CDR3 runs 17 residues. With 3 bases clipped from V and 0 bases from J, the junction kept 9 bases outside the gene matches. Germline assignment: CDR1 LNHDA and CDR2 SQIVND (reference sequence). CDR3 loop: CASSIGTGTTTSYEQYF. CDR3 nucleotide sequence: TGTGCCAGTAGTATTGGGACAGGGACTACTACCTCCTACGAGCAGTACTTC.

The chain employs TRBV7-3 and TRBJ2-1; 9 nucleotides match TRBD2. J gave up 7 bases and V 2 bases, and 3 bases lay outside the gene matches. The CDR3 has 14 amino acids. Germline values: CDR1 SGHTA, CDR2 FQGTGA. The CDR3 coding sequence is TGTGCCAGCAGCTTAGCGGGGGGGTATAATGAGCAGTTCTTC. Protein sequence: CASSLAGGYNEQFF.

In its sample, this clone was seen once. CDR3 amino acids: CASSTQGAWTGELFF. As DNA, the CDR3 is TGCGCCAGCAGCACGCAGGGGGCTTGGACCGGGGAGCTGTTTTTT. The chain employs TRBV4-3 and TRBJ2-2, with TRBD1 matching 8 bases. The CDR3 is 15 amino acids. V lost 5 bases to trimming and J lost 5 bases; unmatched junction nucleotides: 7. Germline CDR1 and CDR2: LGHNA and YSLEER.

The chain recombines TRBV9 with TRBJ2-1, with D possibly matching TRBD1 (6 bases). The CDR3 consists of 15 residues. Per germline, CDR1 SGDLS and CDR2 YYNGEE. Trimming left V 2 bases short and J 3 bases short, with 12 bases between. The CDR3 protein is CASSVGHEFYNEQFF. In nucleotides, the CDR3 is TGTGCCAGCAGCGTGGGACACGAATTCTACAATGAGCAGTTCTTC. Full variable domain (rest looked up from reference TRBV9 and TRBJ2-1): DSGVTQTPKHLITATGQRVTLRCSPRSGDLSVYWYQQSLDQGLQFLIQYYNGEERAKGNILERFSAQQFPDLHSELNLSSLELGDSALYFCASSVGHEFYNEQFFGPGTRLTVL.

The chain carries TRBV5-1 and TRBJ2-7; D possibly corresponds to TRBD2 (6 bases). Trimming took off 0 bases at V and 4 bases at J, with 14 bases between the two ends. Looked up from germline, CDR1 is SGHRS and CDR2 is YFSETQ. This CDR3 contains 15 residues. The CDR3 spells CASSLVPGEMYEQYF. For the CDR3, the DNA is TGCGCCAGCAGCTTGGTCCCGGGGGAAATGTACGAGCAGTACTTC.

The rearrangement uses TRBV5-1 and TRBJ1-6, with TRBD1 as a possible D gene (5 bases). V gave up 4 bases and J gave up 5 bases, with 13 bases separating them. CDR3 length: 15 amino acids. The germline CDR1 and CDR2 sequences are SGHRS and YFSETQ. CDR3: CASSGTGKNNSPLHF. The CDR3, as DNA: TGCGCCAGCAGCGGAACAGGAAAGAATAATTCACCCCTCCACTTT.

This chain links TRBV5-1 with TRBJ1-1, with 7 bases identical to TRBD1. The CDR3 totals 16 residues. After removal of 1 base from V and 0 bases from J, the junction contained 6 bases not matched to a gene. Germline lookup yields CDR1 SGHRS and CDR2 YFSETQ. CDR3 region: CASSLIATGMNTEAFF. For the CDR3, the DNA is TGCGCCAGCAGCTTGATCGCGACAGGGATGAACACTGAAGCTTTCTTT.

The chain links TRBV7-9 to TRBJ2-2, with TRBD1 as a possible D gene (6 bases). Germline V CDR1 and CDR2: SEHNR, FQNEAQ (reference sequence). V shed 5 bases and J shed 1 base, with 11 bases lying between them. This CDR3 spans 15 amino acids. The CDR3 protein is CASSPTDRNTGELFF. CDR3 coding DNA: TGTGCCAGCAGCCCGACGGACAGGAACACCGGGGAGCTGTTTTTT.